This T cell receptor beta chain derives from a study of T-cell memory formation after mild COVID-19. The study, taken as a whole, reports: Unconfirmed was the SARS-CoV-2 specificity of second-wave clones that peaked on day 37.

Trimming cost V 0 bases and J 7 bases; bases outside gene matches: 11. Germline-derived CDR1 and CDR2 are SGHRS and YFSETQ. This CDR3 region has 17 residues. TCR alpha and TCR beta cDNA libraries with sample barcodes and UMIs came from 5'RACE using constant-segment primers. TCRdb passed the 5' RACE reads through MiXCR, listing each CDR3 protein once. The sample comprises fewer than 600,000 distinct CDR3 sequences, roughly a fifth of which are singletons, and around 9.2% rests with the top ten. Comments on this clonotype: The antigen is unknown.

The V call is TRBV5-1, the J call TRBJ2-1, with 9 bases aligning to TRBD2. The sample consisted of PBMCs or a T cell subset sorted from them (not recorded which). This TCR was sampled from an adult woman who had mild COVID-19 (a few samples of this study predate the infection). Cell type and time point are not known. CDR3 bases: TGCGCCAGCAGCTTGGTAACTAGCGGGTTAGGGGTTAATGAGCAGTTCTTC. Amino acids: CASSLVTSGLGVNEQFF.